This is a list of T cell receptor beta chains from one sample in a study of blood T cell repertoires in COVID-19. Method: immunoSEQ multiplex PCR; TCRdb's copy keeps in-frame clones and lacks some. This sample has around 170,000 clones; roughly 90% occur once, and the top ten carry less than 3%. The sequencing input was peripheral blood. The receptors come from a man aged 55-75 years with acute or convalescent COVID-19. Each CDR3 is given with its conserved first and last residue. A D gene is named only where the DNA matches it firmly. Size values are once, few and many counts, or a class for expanded clones, and some rows have none.

d_call	clone_size	j_call	v_call	cdr3_aa	cdr3_nt
TRBD1	.	TRBJ1-5	TRBV27	CASRAGQGVYQPQHF	TGTGCCAGCAGGGCCGGACAGGGGGTTTATCAGCCCCAGCATTTT
.	.	TRBJ1-6	TRBV4-3	CASSQFGPGSPLHF	TGCGCCAGCAGCCAATTTGGCCCAGGGTCACCCCTCCACTTT
TRBD1	.	TRBJ1-2	TRBV27	CASGKWDSPNYGYTF	TGTGCCAGCGGAAAGTGGGACAGCCCTAACTATGGCTACACCTTC
TRBD1	.	TRBJ1-2	TRBV7-6	CASSAKGTGFSYGYTF	TGTGCCAGCAGCGCCAAAGGGACAGGATTTAGCTATGGCTACACCTTC
TRBD1	.	TRBJ1-5	TRBV7-9	CASSLTGGNQPQHF	TGTGCCAGCAGCTTAACAGGGGGCAATCAGCCCCAGCATTTT
.	.	TRBJ1-5	TRBV6-9	CASSFPLGGPYSNQPQHF	TGTGCCAGCAGCTTCCCATTAGGGGGACCCTATAGCAATCAGCCCCAGCATTTT
TRBD1	.	TRBJ1-6	TRBV7-3	CASSSGQGGRSPLHF	TGTGCCAGCAGCTCCGGACAGGGAGGACGTTCACCCCTCCACTTT
.	.	TRBJ2-1	TRBV10-1	CASSELDEQFF	TGCGCCAGCAGTGAGTTAGATGAGCAGTTCTTC
TRBD1	.	TRBJ2-3	TRBV9	CASSSGQPTDTQYF	TGTGCCAGCAGCTCGGGACAGCCCACAGATACGCAGTATTTT
.	.	TRBJ1-3	TRBV10-3	CAISAGTGNTIYF	TGTGCCATCAGTGCGGGGACTGGAAACACCATATATTTT
.	few	TRBJ1-4	TRBV30	CAWSAGGEKLFF	TGTGCCTGGAGTGCCGGGGGAGAAAAACTGTTTTTT
.	.	TRBJ1-2	TRBV7-2	CASSKQPNYGYTF	TGTGCCAGCAGCAAACAGCCCAACTATGGCTACACCTTC
TRBD1	.	TRBJ1-3	TRBV19	CASRTPGQGSGTIYF	TGTGCCAGTAGAACACCGGGACAGGGTTCTGGCACCATATATTTT
TRBD1	.	TRBJ1-2	TRBV5-1	CASSLEGQGAGYTF	TGCGCCAGCAGCTTGGAGGGACAGGGGGCTGGCTACACCTTC
.	.	TRBJ1-5	TRBV19	CASSLPPTGLRQPQHF	TGTGCCAGTAGTTTGCCACCCACAGGGCTCCGGCAGCCCCAGCATTTT
.	.	TRBJ1-6	TRBV7-9	CARSDSPLHF	TGTGCCAGGTCAGATTCACCCCTCCACTTT
.	.	TRBJ2-3	TRBV7-9	CASSLLAGRTDTQYF	TGTGCCAGCAGCTTACTTGCAGGGCGGACAGATACGCAGTATTTT
.	.	TRBJ1-1	TRBV27	CASSFSVGGVLNTEAFF	TGTGCCAGCAGTTTCTCGGTTGGGGGGGTACTGAACACTGAAGCTTTCTTT
.	.	TRBJ1-5	TRBV18	CASSGGLQLTQPQHF	TGTGCCAGCTCGGGGGGACTTCAGCTGACTCAGCCCCAGCATTTT
.	.	TRBJ1-1	TRBV7-2	CASAAGMNTEAFF	TGTGCCAGCGCGGCCGGGATGAACACTGAAGCTTTCTTT
.	.	TRBJ1-6	TRBV12-3/TRBV12-4	CANSQGGNSPLHF	TGTGCCAACTCCCAGGGCGGTAATTCACCCCTCCACTTT
TRBD1	once	TRBJ1-4	TRBV5-6	CASSERQAGGALTNEKLFF	TGTGCCAGCAGCGAAAGGCAGGCAGGGGGCGCTTTAACTAATGAAAAACTGTTTTTT
.	.	TRBJ1-5	TRBV6-1	CASSEAGGSNQPQHF	TGTGCCAGCAGTGAAGCTGGGGGCAGCAATCAGCCCCAGCATTTT
TRBD1	.	TRBJ2-1	TRBV19	CASSIAGQGVFNEQFF	TGTGCCAGTAGTATAGCTGGACAGGGGGTGTTTAATGAGCAGTTCTTC
.	.	TRBJ1-5	TRBV6-2/TRBV6-3	CASSYSVTGGGQPQHF	TGTGCCAGCAGTTACTCAGTTACAGGCGGTGGACAGCCCCAGCATTTT
TRBD1	.	TRBJ1-2	TRBV5-1	CASSSGQGALNGYTF	TGCGCCAGCAGCTCGGGACAGGGGGCGCTTAATGGCTACACCTTC
.	.	TRBJ1-1	TRBV5-1	CASSLVGRGPEAFF	TGCGCCAGCAGCTTGGTCGGGCGGGGGCCTGAAGCTTTCTTT
TRBD2	.	TRBJ2-7	TRBV3-1/TRBV3-2	CASSQDGLAGGSYEQYF	TGTGCCAGCAGCCAAGATGGGCTAGCGGGGGGATCCTACGAGCAGTACTTC
.	.	TRBJ1-5	TRBV10-3	CAIPRYRRREGQPQHF	TGTGCCATCCCTAGATATAGGCGCAGAGAGGGTCAGCCCCAGCATTTT
TRBD1	.	TRBJ1-2	TRBV19	CASSSPDRGLYGYTF	TGTGCCAGTAGTAGCCCAGACAGGGGACTCTATGGCTACACCTTC
TRBD1	few	TRBJ2-7	TRBV6-5	CASNPGTGGNEQYF	TGTGCCAGCAACCCCGGGACAGGGGGTAACGAGCAGTACTTC
.	.	TRBJ2-1	TRBV10-2	CASRLDSSSYNEQFF	TGCGCCAGCAGACTCGACTCTAGCTCCTACAATGAGCAGTTCTTC
.	.	TRBJ1-2	TRBV29-1	CSVANREKANYGYTF	TGCAGCGTTGCGAACAGGGAAAAGGCTAACTATGGCTACACCTTC
TRBD1	.	TRBJ1-1	TRBV7-9	CASSFGQVVVGYDTEAFF	TGTGCCAGCAGCTTCGGACAGGTGGTGGTGGGTTACGACACTGAAGCTTTCTTT
.	.	TRBJ2-7	TRBV7-8	CASSFATGENYEQYF	TGTGCCAGCAGCTTTGCGACAGGCGAGAACTACGAGCAGTACTTC
.	.	TRBJ2-3	TRBV6-5	CASSRPQEGTQYF	TGTGCCAGCAGCCGCCCCCAGGAAGGTACGCAGTATTTT
.	.	TRBJ2-6	TRBV12-3/TRBV12-4	CASTLDREGPRTF	TGTGCCAGCACCCTGGACAGGGAGGGCCCTAGGACTTTC
TRBD2	.	TRBJ2-2	TRBV19	CASSIKAGGPFFQNTGELFF	TGTGCCAGTAGTATTAAAGCGGGGGGGCCGTTTTTCCAGAACACCGGGGAGCTGTTTTTT
.	.	TRBJ1-4	TRBV6-2/TRBV6-3	CASSSVNQGTNEKLFF	TGTGCCAGCAGTTCGGTAAATCAGGGGACTAATGAAAAACTGTTTTTT
.	.	TRBJ2-1	TRBV6-6	CASSWTVNSYNEQFF	TGTGCCAGCAGTTGGACTGTCAACTCCTACAATGAGCAGTTCTTC
.	.	TRBJ1-5	TRBV2	CASSEESGKNQPQHF	TGTGCCAGCAGTGAGGAGTCAGGGAAAAATCAGCCCCAGCATTTT
TRBD1	.	TRBJ2-2	TRBV18	CASSFNRQGRGTGELFF	TGTGCCAGCTCATTCAATCGACAGGGCCGGGGCACCGGGGAGCTGTTTTTT
TRBD1	.	TRBJ1-2	TRBV6-6	CASSDRGNNYGYTF	TGTGCCAGCAGTGACAGGGGGAATAACTATGGCTACACCTTC
.	.	TRBJ1-1	TRBV7-8	CASSLGPITEAFF	TGTGCCAGCAGCTTAGGGCCGATCACTGAAGCTTTCTTT
TRBD1	.	TRBJ1-2	TRBV5-1	CASSPRQGERDGYTF	TGCGCCAGCAGCCCCCGACAGGGGGAACGGGATGGCTACACCTTC
TRBD1	.	TRBJ2-7	TRBV4-1	CASSLKQGADAYEQYF	TGCGCCAGCAGCCTCAAACAGGGGGCTGATGCCTACGAGCAGTACTTC
TRBD2	.	TRBJ2-7	TRBV4-1	CASSQQQRGGRQQEQYF	TGCGCCAGCAGCCAACAACAGCGGGGGGGCCGGCAGCAGGAGCAGTACTTC
.	.	TRBJ2-2	TRBV15	CATSRDSHTGELFF	TGTGCCACCAGCAGGGACAGCCACACCGGGGAGCTGTTTTTT
TRBD1	.	TRBJ2-7	TRBV4-1	CASSQGTGTYEQYF	TGCGCCAGCAGCCAGGGGACAGGAACCTACGAGCAGTACTTC
TRBD1	.	TRBJ2-7	TRBV6-5	CASSSPTGIFDEQYF	TGTGCCAGCAGTTCGCCGACAGGGATTTTCGACGAGCAGTACTTC
.	.	TRBJ2-7	TRBV6-6	CASVSRDNSYEQYF	TGTGCCAGCGTCTCCCGTGACAACTCCTACGAGCAGTACTTC
.	.	TRBJ2-7	TRBV5-1	CASSSLTGDVYEQYF	TGCGCCAGCAGCTCTTTAACGGGGGACGTATACGAGCAGTACTTC